The 32 T cell receptor beta chains presented below share a single source sample, sequenced in a study of vaccination and CD4 T cells after COVID-19. The treatment here: 10-day PBMC culture with coronavirus spike peptide pools or control peptides (ViraFEST assay). These receptors are not linked to any known antigen. Oncomine TCR Beta short-read sequencing was applied to DNA from cultured CD4+ T cells. TCRdb fed the PCR reads into MiXCR, producing one record per CDR3 protein. The sample gives fewer than 15,000 distinct CDR3 sequences, 41% of which show up once; roughly a tenth is in the top ten. The sample in question was CD4+ T cells from blood, cultured in vitro, obtained after SARS-CoV-2 vaccination. The receptor source for this set is a human donor who had recovered from COVID-19.

In its sample, this clonotype was seen a few times. The chain recombines TRBV20-1 with TRBJ2-2; D is ambiguous. Between the trimmed V and J ends, which lost 0 bases and 6 bases, there was a span of 5 bases. There are 12 residues in the CDR3. In germline, CDR1 is DFQATT, CDR2 SNEGSKA (reference sequence). The CDR3 DNA follows: TGCAGTGCTAGAGATAGACCCGGGGAGCTGTTTTTT. Its protein is CSARDRPGELFF.

The chain links TRBV7-8 to TRBJ2-7; 10 bases line up with TRBD1. The CDR3 sequence is 16 residues long. Trimming cost V 3 bases and J 2 bases; bases outside gene matches: 7. CDR1 and CDR2 from the germline V gene are SGHVS and FQNEAQ. The CDR3: CASSFDRDRGTYEQYF. The CDR3 DNA reads as TGTGCCAGCAGCTTCGACCGGGACAGGGGAACCTACGAGCAGTACTTC.

This chain links TRBV20-1 with TRBJ2-1; no firm D call. Trimming stripped 3 bases from V and 7 bases from J, with 7 bases between. Germline loops: CDR1 DFQATT, CDR2 SNEGSKA (reference sequence). The CDR3 consists of 11 residues. The CDR3 sequence is CSASLSNEQFF. The CDR3 DNA follows: TGCAGTGCTAGTCTTTCGAATGAGCAGTTCTTC.

The V call is TRBV6-1, the J call TRBJ2-1; TRBD2 agrees at 9 bases. The V gene's germline CDR1 is MNHNS and CDR2 SASEGT. CDR3 size: 13 residues. V gave up 6 bases and J gave up 8 bases; unmatched junction bases: 5. CDR3 sequence reads: CASRVVAGDEQFF. CDR3 nucleotides: TGTGCCAGCAGGGTAGTAGCGGGAGATGAGCAGTTCTTC.

The sample holds a few counts of this clonotype. The chain has TRBV7-9 and TRBJ2-3, with a tentative D call TRBD2 (6 bases). The V and J ends lost 1 base and 3 bases respectively, with 14 bases between them. This CDR3 is built from 16 residues. CDR1 and CDR2 (germline): SEHNR, FQNEAQ (reference sequence). The CDR3 protein is CASSLVPGRQTDTQYF. The CDR3 bases are TGTGCCAGCAGCTTAGTTCCAGGGAGGCAGACAGATACGCAGTATTTT.

The chain is built from TRBV2 and TRBJ1-2; 9 bases are a match to TRBD1. The length of the CDR3 is 15 residues. Trimming at V came to 6 bases and at J to 8 bases, leaving 13 bases not matched to a gene. Germline CDR1 reads SNHLY; CDR2 reads FYNNEI. CDR3 nucleotide sequence: TGTGCCAGCAGACCGACCAATACAGGGGGCGGAGGCTACACCTTC. Translated: CASRPTNTGGGGYTF.

This chain links TRBV20-1 with TRBJ2-5, with TRBD2 identical over 10 bases. This CDR3 contains 13 residues. V shed 6 bases, J shed 5 bases, and the junction held 6 bases outside the gene matches. Germline CDR1 reads DFQATT; CDR2 reads SNEGSKA (reference sequence). For the CDR3, the DNA is TGCAGTGCAGCACCGGGACTAGCGGAGACCCAGTACTTC. Translation gives CSAAPGLAETQYF.

The V call is TRBV7-2, the J call TRBJ2-3; 8 nucleotides match TRBD1. This CDR3 has 17 amino acids. V gave up 0 bases and J gave up 2 bases; unmatched junction bases: 7. Per germline, CDR1 SGHTA and CDR2 FQGNSA. CDR3 nucleotide sequence: TGTGCCAGCAGCTTAGCAAGGACAGGGATCGACACAGATACGCAGTATTTT. Encoded protein: CASSLARTGIDTDTQYF.

This chain links TRBV12-3 or TRBV12-4 with TRBJ1-5; D unresolved. The CDR3 runs 15 residues. V was shortened by 7 bases and J by 0 bases, with 13 bases between the two germline ends. This CDR3 is CASIDRINSNQPQHF. The CDR3 DNA reads TGTGCCAGCATAGACCGGATTAATAGCAATCAGCCCCAGCATTTT.

This clonotype has just a few counts. The chain is built from TRBV18 and TRBJ2-7, with D possibly matching TRBD1 (6 bases). CDR3 length: 14 residues. Germline V lookup: CDR1 KGHSH, CDR2 LQKENI. V was clipped by 1 base and J by 5 bases, with 12 bases between them. The chain's CDR3 is CASSPLGQFHEQYF. CDR3 nucleotides: TGTGCCAGCTCACCACTCGGACAGTTCCACGAGCAGTACTTC. Variable domain in full (rest from reference TRBV18 and TRBJ2-7): NAGVMQNPRHLVRRRGQEARLRCSPMKGHSHVYWYRQLPEEGLKFMVYLQKENIIDESGMPKERFSAEFPKEGPSILRIQQVVRGDSAAYFCASSPLGQFHEQYFGPGTRLTVT.

The rearrangement uses TRBV30 and TRBJ1-1, with D perhaps TRBD1 (6 bases). CDR1 and CDR2 (germline): GTSNPN, SVGIG (reference sequence). V lost 8 bases and J 0 bases, leaving 13 bases between the germline ends. This CDR3 has 13 amino acids. This CDR3 reads CAGQFNLNTEAFF. The CDR3 DNA follows: TGTGCCGGACAGTTTAATTTGAACACTGAAGCTTTCTTT.

By sample fraction, this clonotype is medium-sized (0.01 to 0.1%). This chain uses TRBV7-9 with TRBJ1-1; D gene ambiguous. V lost 1 base, J lost 0 bases, and 3 bases lay in between. The length of the CDR3 is 13 residues. Germline values: CDR1 SEHNR, CDR2 FQNEAQ (reference sequence). CDR3 DNA sequence: TGTGCCAGCAGCTTAGTTGTGAACACTGAAGCTTTCTTT. Translated, it gives CASSLVVNTEAFF.

This chain joins TRBV23-1 and TRBJ1-2; D possibly corresponds to TRBD1 (5 bases). TRBV23-1 is an ORF, and what it does is uncertain. The CDR3 spans 15 residues. V was trimmed by 0 bases and J by 3 bases, leaving 11 bases between them. Written as DNA, the CDR3 is TGCGCCAGCAGTCAATCTAGACAGCGTGACTATGGCTACACCTTC. Translation: CASSQSRQRDYGYTF.

This clonotype was seen more than once but under ten times. The rearrangement links TRBV6-5 to TRBJ1-2, with D perhaps matching TRBD1 (5 bases). This CDR3 is 14 amino acids long. V was shortened by 0 bases and J by 8 bases, with 13 bases between the two germline ends. From germline, CDR1 is MNHEY and CDR2 SVGAGI. CDR3 coding DNA: TGTGCCAGCAGTTACTCCGAGGGGCTCGACGGCTACACCTTC. This codes for CASSYSEGLDGYTF.

The chain combines TRBV11-2 with TRBJ1-5, with 8 bases that match TRBD1. Germline lookup yields CDR1 SGHAT and CDR2 FQNNGV. The CDR3 covers 15 residues. Unmatched junction bases numbered 6, after V lost 1 base and J lost 7 bases. The CDR3 DNA reads as TGTGCCAGCAGCTTAGGGACAGGGTGGGGACAGCCCCAGCATTTT. This translates into CASSLGTGWGQPQHF.

This rearrangement joins TRBV6-2 or TRBV6-3 to TRBJ1-5; D is uncertain. Germline V gene data show CDR1 as MNHEY and CDR2 as SVGEGT. CDR3 length equals 15 residues. V was clipped by 0 bases and J by 5 bases, with 11 bases between them. In DNA form, the CDR3 reads TGTGCCAGCAGTTACTCGAAAAAAGCTGATCAGCCCCAGCATTTT. This codes for CASSYSKKADQPQHF.

The V and J genes are TRBV12-3 or TRBV12-4 and TRBJ1-5, with 7 bases aligning to TRBD1. With V trimmed by 5 bases and J by 7 bases, 5 bases remained unmatched. The CDR3 runs to 13 residues. CDR3 in amino acids: CASSQTGAQPQHF. The CDR3 region has the DNA TGTGCCAGCAGTCAAACAGGGGCCCAGCCCCAGCATTTT.

This chain joins TRBV20-1 and TRBJ1-5; D is undetermined. This CDR3 comprises 16 residues. Trimming left V 6 bases short and J 1 base short, with 19 bases between. CDR1 and CDR2 (germline): DFQATT, SNEGSKA (reference sequence). For the CDR3, the DNA is TGCAGTGCGGTCCTGGAGGGCATGGGGAGCAATCAGCCCCAGCATTTT. Its translation is CSAVLEGMGSNQPQHF.

This clonotype was seen only once. The chain employs TRBV12-3 or TRBV12-4 and TRBJ2-7, with 9 nucleotides matching TRBD1. The CDR3 covers 16 residues. J lost 0 bases, V lost 3 bases, and 6 bases had no gene match. CDR3 sequence reads: CASSFYGTGSSYEQYF. The CDR3 nucleotides are TGTGCCAGCAGTTTTTATGGGACAGGGTCCTCCTACGAGCAGTACTTC.

The rearrangement uses TRBV10-2 and TRBJ1-2; 7 positions match TRBD1. This CDR3 spans 15 amino acids. Germline lookup yields CDR1 WSHSY and CDR2 SAAADI. V lost 4 bases, J lost 3 bases, and 8 bases stayed unmatched. The CDR3 nucleotides read TGCGCCAGCAGTGTTCGGCAGGGGGGATACTATGGCTACACCTTC. Encoded protein: CASSVRQGGYYGYTF.

This sequence joins TRBV20-1 and TRBJ1-2, with D possibly matching TRBD1 (5 bases). The CDR3 length is 12 residues. Per the germline V gene, CDR1 is DFQATT and CDR2 is SNEGSKA (reference sequence). The V gene lost 2 bases and the J gene lost 8 bases, with 12 bases spanning the gap. As DNA, the CDR3 is TGCAGTGCTAGACAGGGTTGGGGGGGCTACACCTTC. This codes for CSARQGWGGYTF.

This clonotype was seen more than once but under ten times. This rearrangement joins TRBV5-1 to TRBJ2-5, with a weak D call TRBD1 (6 bases). Between the trimmed V and J ends, which lost 2 bases and 3 bases, there was a span of 17 bases. Germline CDR1 is SGHRS and CDR2 is YFSETQ. This CDR3 is 16 amino acids long. The DNA for the CDR3 is TGCGCCAGCAGCTTCGGACGCAGGGGCTGGGAAGAGACCCAGTACTTC. This codes for CASSFGRRGWEETQYF. Full variable domain (remainder filled in from reference TRBV5-1 and TRBJ2-5): KAGVTQTPRYLIKTRGQQVTLSCSPISGHRSVSWYQQTPGQGLQFLFEYFSETQRNKGNFPGRFSGRQFSNSRSEMNVSTLELGDSALYLCASSFGRRGWEETQYFGPGTRLLVL.

The gene calls are TRBV19 and TRBJ2-1, with D uncertain. The V end was cut by 3 bases, the J end by 9 bases, with 9 bases between. Germline V lookup: CDR1 LNHDA, CDR2 SQIVND (reference sequence). CDR3 size: 12 residues. The CDR3 bases are TGTGCCAGTAGTATTTTGGCGAGTGAGCAGTTCTTC. Protein sequence: CASSILASEQFF.

This clonotype was seen once. At one of its ends the junction is not consistent with the germline gene, which may arise from a read error. The chain uses TRBV6-1 and TRBJ2-1, with D possibly called TRBD1 or TRBD2 (5 bases each). CDR3 length: 15 amino acids. Per germline, CDR1 MNHNS and CDR2 SASEGT. The CDR3 DNA sequence: TGTACCAGCAGCCGTAGGGGTAGAGGGGAGAATGAGCAGTTCTTC. Translation: CTSSRRGRGENEQFF.

This sequence joins TRBV20-1 and TRBJ2-7; D unclear. V dropped 6 bases and J dropped 2 bases, with 11 bases sitting between them. The germline V gene encodes CDR1 DFQATT and CDR2 SNEGSKA (reference sequence). This CDR3 spans 12 amino acids. CDR3 coding DNA: TGCAGTGCCCGCTCTGGGGCCTACGAGCAGTACTTC. Translated, it gives CSARSGAYEQYF.

The chain combines TRBV7-9 with TRBJ2-1, with TRBD2 as a possible D gene (6 bases). The CDR3 sequence is 18 residues long. V lost 6 bases to trimming and J lost 1 base, with 22 bases between them. From germline, CDR1 is SEHNR and CDR2 FQNEAQ (reference sequence). The CDR3 sequence: CASSFAPLSGGSYNEQFF. In nucleotides, the CDR3 is TGTGCCAGCAGTTTCGCGCCTCTTAGCGGTGGATCCTACAATGAGCAGTTCTTC. The complete variable domain, with remaining parts taken from reference TRBV7-9 and TRBJ2-1, reads DTGVSQNPRHKITKRGQNVTFRCDPISEHNRLYWYRQTLGQGPEFLTYFQNEAQLEKSRLLSDRFSAERPKGSFSTLEIQRTEQGDSAMYLCASSFAPLSGGSYNEQFFGPGTRLTVL.

The rearrangement joins TRBV7-3 to TRBJ1-1; D not resolved. Germline V gene sequence: CDR1 SGHTA, CDR2 FQGTGA. Deletions cut 5 bases from V and 0 bases from J, with 10 bases between. The CDR3 length is 14 residues. The DNA of the CDR3 is TGTGCCAGCAGCAATGGACCGATGAACACTGAAGCTTTCTTT. This codes for CASSNGPMNTEAFF.

This clonotype was counted between two and nine times. V usage is TRBV20-1 and J usage is TRBJ1-1; D call uncertain. Looked up from germline, CDR1 is DFQATT and CDR2 is SNEGSKA (reference sequence). This CDR3 has 16 amino acids. V shed 1 base and J shed 1 base, with 16 bases lying between them. CDR3 sequence (DNA): TGCAGTGCTAGAGTTAGGGCCGGGATACGGAACACTGAAGCTTTCTTT. As protein: CSARVRAGIRNTEAFF.

The gene calls are TRBV19 and TRBJ1-1; the D is unclear. V lost 9 bases and J lost 0, with 14 bases in between. Germline V gives CDR1 LNHDA, CDR2 SQIVND (reference sequence). The CDR3 contains 14 residues. CDR3 sequence: CASREGRMNTEAFF. The CDR3 region has the DNA TGTGCCAGCCGGGAGGGCAGAATGAACACTGAAGCTTTCTTT.

The chain links TRBV9 to TRBJ1-2; 7 bases match TRBD1. Germline CDR1 reads SGDLS; CDR2 reads YYNGEE. This CDR3 comprises 12 residues. The V and J ends lost 3 bases and 7 bases, in that order; junction bases with no gene match: 3. CDR3 nucleotide sequence: TGTGCCAGCAGCGCCTCAGGGGGTGGCTACACCTTC. This codes for CASSASGGGYTF.

The rearrangement uses TRBV7-9 and TRBJ1-6, with D maybe TRBD1 (6 bases). CDR1 and CDR2 (germline): SEHNR, FQNEAQ (reference sequence). The CDR3 covers 13 residues. Trimming took 1 base from V and 14 from J, leaving 12 bases between them. CDR3 coding DNA: TGTGCCAGCAGCTTAGAAATACCAGGGGCCCTCCACTTT. Its protein product is CASSLEIPGALHF.

The rearrangement links TRBV4-1 to TRBJ2-3; D is uncertain. The CDR3 is 14 amino acids. V was cut by 0 bases and J by 4 bases, with 8 bases left in between. Germline-derived CDR1 and CDR2 are MGHRA and YSYEKL. CDR3 nucleotide sequence: TGCGCCAGCAGCCAAGACCGTGCTGCAGATACGCAGTATTTT. This translates into CASSQDRAADTQYF.